The 19 T cell receptor beta chains listed next were all sequenced from one sample in a study of cytomegalovirus exposure and HLA in healthy donors. 13 Jbeta primers and 60 Vbeta primers were used for the PCR. Repertoires were generated with immunoSEQ multiplex PCR, while TCRdb's copy carries only in-frame clones and drops some. The data contain 150,000 to 200,000 clones, around 77% of them singletons. Sequencing was performed on PBMCs. The receptors were gathered from a woman in her thirties or forties in good health and CMV-seronegative.

The rearrangement links TRBV5-4 to TRBJ2-7; 14 bases agree with TRBD2. The CDR3 loop spans 16 amino acids. From germline, CDR1 is SGHNT and CDR2 YYREEE (reference sequence). Trimming took 4 bases from V and 5 from J; bases not matched to a gene: 8. The CDR3 region has the DNA TGTGCCAGCAGCAAGGGACTAGCGGGAGATGAGGACGAGCAGTACTTC. Translated: CASSKGLAGDEDEQYF.

This clone was counted only a few times. Mismatch with germline at one junction end may stem from a read error. The chain carries TRBV7-7 and TRBJ2-1; a weak D match, TRBD1 (5 bases). The CDR3 runs to 13 residues. The germline V gene encodes CDR1 SSHAT and CDR2 FNYEAQ (reference sequence). The DNA for the CDR3 is TGTGCTAGCAGCCCGATAGGGGCGCATGAGCAGTTCTTC. Protein product: CASSPIGAHEQFF.

With regard to this clone: The sample carries other DNA sequences with the same CDR3. The V call is TRBV28, the J call TRBJ1-1; D perhaps matches TRBD1 (6 bases). Per germline, CDR1 MDHEN and CDR2 SYDVKM. Trimming removed 5 bases from V and 5 bases from J, with 18 bases in between. The CDR3 is made up of 15 amino acids. Here the CDR3 reads CASSLTSQGSTEAFF. The CDR3 DNA reads as TGTGCCAGCAGTCTAACCTCACAGGGAAGTACTGAAGCTTTCTTT.

The V and J genes are TRBV5-1 and TRBJ1-5; D gene ambiguous. The germline CDR1 and CDR2 sequences are SGHRS and YFSETQ. V lost 3 bases and J 2 bases, leaving 12 bases between the germline ends. This CDR3 contains 15 residues. The CDR3 coding sequence is TGCGCCAGCAGCTCCGGGGAGGAGGGCAATCAGCCCCAGCATTTT. Protein: CASSSGEEGNQPQHF.

This clone has only a few counts. V gene TRBV7-6 combines with J gene TRBJ2-5; the match to TRBD1 covers 11 bases. Germline V gene lookup returns CDR1 SGHVS and CDR2 FNYEAQ. The CDR3 length is 16 residues. The V segment lost 4 bases and the J segment 4 bases; nucleotides outside the gene matches: 8. The CDR3 DNA follows: TGTGCCAGCAGCTCTATTCCGGACAGGGGGCGAGAGACCCAGTACTTC. Its protein is CASSSIPDRGRETQYF.

The chain recombines TRBV19 with TRBJ1-5, with TRBD1 matching 9 bases. The germline V gene has CDR1 LNHDA and CDR2 SQIVND (reference sequence). The CDR3 runs 17 residues. With V trimmed by 4 bases and J by 6 bases, 13 bases remained unmatched. CDR3 sequence (DNA): TGTGCCAGTAGTACCTTGGGACAGGGAGCTATAAGTCAGCCCCAGCATTTT. The encoded protein is CASSTLGQGAISQPQHF.

For the CDR3, the DNA is TGTGCCAGCATTGGGTCCCTGGACTATGTGAACACTGAAGCTTTCTTT. Amino acid sequence: CASIGSLDYVNTEAFF. This rearrangement joins TRBV2 to TRBJ1-1; no firm D call. Germline V gene sequence: CDR1 SNHLY, CDR2 FYNNEI. The CDR3 contains 16 residues. Deletions cut 7 bases from V and 0 bases from J, with 18 bases between.

The chain has TRBV6-1 and TRBJ1-5; 9 bases fit TRBD1. The CDR3 is 15 amino acids. V lost 6 bases, J lost 6 bases, and 9 bases stayed unmatched. The V gene's germline CDR1 is MNHNS and CDR2 SASEGT. Here the CDR3 DNA reads TGTGCCAGCAGCAGTAACAGGGGGCTGAGTCAGCCCCAGCATTTT. Translation: CASSSNRGLSQPQHF.

The genes are TRBV30 and TRBJ2-3; TRBD1 aligns across 7 bases. After removal of 2 bases from V and 3 bases from J, the junction contained 8 bases not matched to a gene. There are 15 residues in the CDR3. Germline-derived CDR1 and CDR2 are GTSNPN and SVGIG (reference sequence). CDR3 nucleotide sequence: TGTGCCTGGAGTTTGGGGGACAGCCCTACAGATACGCAGTATTTT. As protein: CAWSLGDSPTDTQYF. Full variable domain (remainder filled in from reference TRBV30 and TRBJ2-3): SQTIHQWPATLVQPVGSPLSLECTVEGTSNPNLYWYRQAAGRGLQLLFYSVGIGQISSEVPQNLSASRPQDRQFILSSKKLLLSDSGFYLCAWSLGDSPTDTQYFGPGTRLTVL.

As concerns this clone: This is likely a read error, given that the CDR3 carries no conserved phenylalanine or tryptophan at its end. The rearrangement uses TRBV30 and TRBJ1-1, with a weak D call TRBD1 (5 bases). The CDR3 runs to 13 residues. Germline assignment: CDR1 GTSNPN and CDR2 SVGIG (reference sequence). V was clipped by 0 bases and J by 5 bases, with 10 bases between them. CDR3 nucleotides: TGTGCCTGGAGTGTACAAGGGGATACTGAAGCTTTCTCT. This codes for CAWSVQGDTEAFS.

As to this clone: This sample includes further DNA sequences coding for the same CDR3. The CDR3 DNA reads as TGTGCCAGCAGCGCGGACAGTTACAATGAGCAGTTCTTC. Translating gives CASSADSYNEQFF. This chain uses TRBV9 with TRBJ2-1, with D tentatively TRBD1 (6 bases). V lost 3 bases and J 4 bases, leaving 8 bases between the germline ends. Germline lookup yields CDR1 SGDLS and CDR2 YYNGEE. CDR3 length: 13 residues.

This clone was counted a single time. In DNA, the CDR3 is TGTGCCAGCACCTCCCCAGGGGGTGGTGGCACTGAAGCTTTCTTT. It codes for CASTSPGGGGTEAFF. The chain is built from TRBV28 and TRBJ1-1; 7 bases map to TRBD1. The CDR3 sequence is 15 residues long. CDR1 is MDHEN, CDR2 SYDVKM, per germline. The V segment lost 7 bases and the J segment 4 bases; nucleotides outside the gene matches: 12.

The chain combines TRBV5-1 with TRBJ1-1, with 11 bases matching TRBD1. The V and J ends lost 4 bases and 2 bases, in that order; junction bases with no gene match: 4. Germline CDR1 SGHRS, CDR2 YFSETQ. The CDR3 is made up of 15 amino acids. The CDR3 DNA follows: TGCGCCAGCAGCCTAAGGACAGGGGGCAACACTGAAGCTTTCTTT. It encodes CASSLRTGGNTEAFF.

The rearrangement joins TRBV5-1 to TRBJ2-5; 7 bases match TRBD2. The junction had 14 bases not matched to a gene; V was cut back by 4 bases and J by 5 bases. This CDR3 is 16 amino acids long. Germline-derived CDR1 and CDR2 are SGHRS and YFSETQ. This CDR3 reads CASSEGGAKPGETQYF. The CDR3, as DNA: TGCGCCAGCAGCGAGGGAGGGGCTAAGCCAGGTGAGACCCAGTACTTC. The complete variable domain, with remaining parts taken from reference TRBV5-1 and TRBJ2-5, reads KAGVTQTPRYLIKTRGQQVTLSCSPISGHRSVSWYQQTPGQGLQFLFEYFSETQRNKGNFPGRFSGRQFSNSRSEMNVSTLELGDSALYLCASSEGGAKPGETQYFGPGTRLLVL.

The chain couples TRBV9 to TRBJ2-1; 11 positions match TRBD2. V lost 4 bases, J lost 7 bases, and 4 bases stayed unmatched. Per the germline V gene, CDR1 is SGDLS and CDR2 is YYNGEE. The CDR3 is made up of 14 amino acids. The CDR3 is CASSKIAGGNEQFF. The CDR3 DNA sequence: TGTGCCAGCAGCAAGATAGCGGGAGGGAATGAGCAGTTCTTC.

The chain is built from TRBV6-1 and TRBJ2-7; tentative D call: TRBD1 (6 bases). Germline CDR1 reads MNHNS; CDR2 reads SASEGT. V was trimmed by 6 bases and J by 2 bases, leaving 11 bases between them. This CDR3 comprises 13 residues. The CDR3, as DNA: TGTGCCAGCAGGGGGGCTGGAGCCTACGAGCAGTACTTC. Protein: CASRGAGAYEQYF.

The chain uses TRBV19 and TRBJ1-3; D remains ambiguous. Germline lookup yields CDR1 LNHDA and CDR2 SQIVND (reference sequence). This CDR3 comprises 14 residues. With 7 bases removed from V and 1 base from J, the gap between germline ends came to 11 bases. The CDR3 DNA sequence: TGTGCCAGTACATTCGCGTCTTCTGGAAACACCATATATTTT. This sequence encodes CASTFASSGNTIYF.

The chain uses TRBV7-9 and TRBJ1-2, with D maybe TRBD1 (5 bases). This CDR3 has 14 amino acids. Germline lookup yields CDR1 SEHNR and CDR2 FQNEAQ (reference sequence). V lost 2 bases, J lost 8 bases, and 15 bases lay in between. CDR3 amino acids: CASSLSSGRDGYTF. As DNA, the CDR3 is TGTGCCAGCAGCTTAAGTTCGGGGAGGGACGGCTACACCTTC.

The chain uses TRBV18 and TRBJ1-5, with D perhaps matching TRBD1 (5 bases). Between the trimmed V and J ends, which lost 3 bases and 0 bases, there was a span of 9 bases. Germline V gives CDR1 KGHSH, CDR2 LQKENI. The CDR3 consists of 15 residues. CDR3 amino acids: CASSPQQASNQPQHF. The CDR3 nucleotides read TGTGCCAGCTCACCTCAACAGGCTAGCAATCAGCCCCAGCATTTT.